The present T cell receptor (beta chain) was sequenced within a study of beta chain features in type 1 diabetes. Central memory, naive, regulatory and stem cell-like memory CD4+ cells were sorted by CD45RO/CCR7/CD25/CD127/CD95/CD27. Sorting produced populations that all topped 95% purity. There are 15 residues in the CDR3. The V and J ends lost 5 bases and 3 bases respectively, with 16 bases between them. The germline V gene encodes CDR1 MNHEY and CDR2 SVGAGI. For this clone: The antigen is not known.

Whole-study results and caveats: Across all four CD4+ subsets, people with type 1 diabetes showed modestly shorter TCRB CDR3s. Across patients, naive, central memory and Treg TCRB repertoires exhibited apparently greater similarity than was observed across healthy donors.

Expressed TCRB transcripts were sequenced, since all the RNA that had been isolated was reverse transcribed. Sequenced by immunoSEQ multiplex PCR; TCRdb stores in-frame clones only, minus some. The table shows about 450,000 clones, with 10% to 12% occurring only once. Sequenced: naive CD4+ T cells from blood. The clonotype comes from a woman in her late teens or twenties in good health. The chain employs TRBV6-5 and TRBJ2-5, with a possible D match to TRBD1 (6 bases). CDR3 DNA sequence: TGTGCCAGCAGTAGCCCCCTGAGGGGGAAAGAGACCCAGTACTTC. This translates into CASSSPLRGKETQYF.